This T cell receptor beta chain was obtained from a study of blood T cell repertoires in COVID-19. Across the study: Samples representing acute and convalescent COVID-19 were sourced from the United States, Italy and Spain. In each case, the material was cDNA or gDNA derived from T cells, B-cell-depleted T cells, or PBMCs.

Methods used by the authors: Estimates of nucleated cell counts were drawn from the amplification of reference gene primers. TCRdb keeps only in-frame clones here, not all; method: immunoSEQ multiplex PCR. The D gene and trimming were derived from the DNA, and the V and J assignments and clone size from that table. This sample carries a few hundred thousand clones, 84% of them seen once, and the ten largest clones take 9.7%. J was trimmed by 2 bases and V by 3 bases; bases with no gene match: 4. The V gene's germline CDR1 is DFQATT and CDR2 SNEGSKA (reference sequence). The CDR3 runs to 14 residues. J is TRBJ2-3 and V is TRBV20-1, with 8 bases matching TRBD2. The sequencing input was peripheral blood. This receptor was identified in a man in his fifties with active or convalescent COVID-19. CDR3 sequence reads: CSASSGDYTDTQYF. The CDR3 coding sequence is TGCAGTGCTAGTAGCGGGGACTACACAGATACGCAGTATTTT.